This TCR beta chain was identified during a study of shared clonotypes between healthy human individuals (dated by TCRdb to 2018 to 2020). As for the study more broadly: The cohort included three men and a couple of women between 18 and 49 years of age. To estimate repertoire size and how much clonotype sharing occurs between individuals, the study deeply sequenced the blood TCR repertoires of several healthy adults. For each donor, CD4 naive and CD4 memory were each run on three plates, CD8 naive on two plates, and CD8 memory on one plate. Different laboratories and diverse techniques were used to prepare libraries and sequence TCR repertoires, to increase sequencing depth and limit assay-specific biases. Per donor, leukapheresis produced somewhere between about 0.9 and 10 billion PBMCs. Study-level results and caveats: Pairwise subsampling led to the expectation that sequencing depth would affect the degree of clonotype sharing among donors. Sampling was limited to blood, and TCR repertoires in tissue likely differ from TCR repertoires in blood. Even with the large sequencing depth, rarefaction of the sorted-subset datasets indicated that sequencing was incomplete. When a few donors were compared, the shared fraction of clonotypes was around 5.1% for naive CD4, about 4% for naive CD8, 2.3% for memory CD4, and 0.35% to 0.5% for memory CD8. Estimated clonotype richness was generally larger for naive than for memory subsets. The genetic and exposure-history diversity represented was limited by the small number of donors. Compared with non-shared clonotypes, clonotypes shared by all four sorted-subset donors had higher generation probabilities.

Concerning this clone itself: The clone's antigen remains unknown. Base quality data are lacking; no much larger clone is found one base away.

TCR CDR3 regions were amplified from genomic DNA by multiplex PCR using the deep immunoSEQ assay. Genomic DNA extracted from each cell subset was distributed evenly over all wells of several immunoSEQ 96-well plates, and each plate served as one replicate. For sorted subsets, roughly 200 ng of genomic DNA, equivalent to 25,000 to 30,000 T cell genomes, went into each replicate PCR. The purified libraries were quantified using a Qubit 3.0 fluorometer, sized with a Bioanalyzer 2100, and then quantified again using the KAPA Library Quantification kit. Every immunoSEQ 96-well plate was sequenced on a dedicated single-read 150-cycle Illumina NextSeq 550 flow cell. Per the authors' processing: Because the immunoSEQ output held only junctional sequences and lacked quality scores, the filtering could not match the filtering applied to full-length reads. To assign V/J genes and CDR3, sequences were annotated against IMGT germline references using PyIR, a Python wrapper for IgBLAST v1.9. Reads were filtered out if the reads had weak V/J assignments (E-value above 1e-6), no CDR3, stop codons, out-of-frame junctions, or ambiguous translated residues. A V3J clonotype was defined by an identical inferred V gene, J gene, and CDR3 amino acid sequence. The percentage overlap between two repertoires was calculated by dividing the number of shared unique clonotypes by the size of the smaller repertoire. RTK rarefaction, the Chao1 estimator, and Recon v2.1 estimates of unobserved clonotypes were used to assess repertoire richness. OLGA was used to compute generation probabilities for all TCRbeta clonotypes that the gDNA method yielded from a handful of donors. TCRdb provides this immuneACCESS table in a form limited to in-frame rearrangements. Some clones are lacking; in checked studies, under half of them reflect an unresolved V gene, and why the rest are absent is not known. From that table come the V and J calls and clone size; the DNA was used to work out D and trimming. The table for this sample lists 2,500,000 or so clones; over 85% of them were counted only once. The leading ten clones occupy 0.13% to 0.15% of the sample.

Healthy HIV-negative adults with no recently reported acute infections or vaccinations were included as donors. Every donor was a Caucasian adult residing in Nashville, Tennessee, USA. CD4+ T cells were enriched by magnetic negative selection; naive cells were then positively selected on CD45RA, and the negative fraction formed the memory subset. After blood collection by leukapheresis, PBMCs were isolated using Ficoll-Histopaque density gradient centrifugation and then cryopreserved in the vapor phase of liquid nitrogen. Analytical flow cytometry was used to check the purity and quantity of each magnetically sorted T cell population. Genomic DNA was isolated from each sorted fraction and quantified by UV absorbance on a Nanodrop 2000c. The germline V gene encodes CDR1 SNHLY and CDR2 FYNNEI. The germline V end is reduced by 7 bases and the J end by 5 bases; junction bases left unmatched: 12. Including the terminal cysteine and phenylalanine, the CDR3 comprises 16 residues. Only the CDR3 DNA is retained, 48 bases long and in frame from the first base.

The sample was naive CD4+ T cells sorted from blood. This sample's cell subset or site label indicates: CD45RA+ positively selected. In this chain, TRBV2 is recombined with TRBJ2-3; TRBD2 fits 10 bases in the junction. The origin of this receptor is a man between 18 and 29 years old in good health. The DNA sequence is as follows: TGTGCCAGCACCCAGCAGCTAGCGGGAGTGAAAGATACGCAGTATTTT. It specifies CASTQQLAGVKDTQYF.